These 23 T cell receptor beta chains share one sample of origin, sequenced in a study of blood T cell repertoires in COVID-19. Profiled with immunoSEQ multiplex PCR; TCRdb holds only in-frame clones, not every one. This table holds a few hundred thousand clones, more than 70% found once. The sequencing sample was made of peripheral blood. The receptor source for this set is a young woman with COVID-19, enrolled during active disease.

The genes are TRBV7-9 and TRBJ2-1, with 7 bases that match TRBD1. Germline assignment: CDR1 SEHNR and CDR2 FQNEAQ (reference sequence). J was trimmed by 6 bases and V by 6 bases; bases with no gene match: 8. This CDR3 is 14 amino acids long. This CDR3 reads CASSSGGPSNEQFF. The CDR3 DNA reads as TGTGCCAGCAGTTCAGGGGGTCCTTCCAATGAGCAGTTCTTC.

The J gene is TRBJ2-1, the V gene TRBV20-1; 10 bases line up with TRBD2. The junction had 2 bases not matched to a gene; V was cut back by 3 bases and J by 3 bases. The CDR3 extends over 14 amino acids. In germline, CDR1 is DFQATT, CDR2 SNEGSKA (reference sequence). CDR3 sequence (DNA): TGCAGTGCTAGTCTAGCGGGAGACTACAATGAGCAGTTCTTC. Amino acids: CSASLAGDYNEQFF.

The V call is TRBV24-1, the J call TRBJ2-1, with D tentatively TRBD1 (8 bases). Germline V gene sequence: CDR1 KGHDR, CDR2 SFDVKD. Between the trimmed V and J ends, which lost 6 bases and 9 bases, there was a span of 14 bases. This CDR3 is built from 13 residues. CDR3 sequence (DNA): TGTGCCACCAGTTCATACAGGGGGGGTGAGCAGTTCTTC. Amino acid sequence: CATSSYRGGEQFF.

This clone was detected only a few times. The V gene is TRBV10-3, the J gene TRBJ1-4; TRBD1 matches 10 bases. The CDR3 sequence is 13 residues long. The J segment lost 5 bases and the V segment lost 8 bases, leaving 2 bases of the junction unmatched. The germline V gene encodes CDR1 ENHRY and CDR2 SYGVKD. The CDR3 loop reads CAIRGQGNEKLFF. As DNA, the CDR3 is TGTGCCATCCGGGGACAGGGGAATGAAAAACTGTTTTTT.

Here the CDR3 DNA reads TGTGCTAGTGGTTTGGACCTCGGACAGGATGGAAACACCATATATTTT. Protein sequence: CASGLDLGQDGNTIYF. This rearrangement joins TRBV12-5 to TRBJ1-3; 7 bases match TRBD1. Germline V CDR1 and CDR2: LGHNT, FRNRAP. J lost 3 bases, V lost 1 base, and 6 bases had no gene match. This CDR3 has 16 residues. Variable domain in full (rest from reference TRBV12-5 and TRBJ1-3): DARVTQTPRHKVTEMGQEVTMRCQPILGHNTVFWYRQTMMQGLELLAYFRNRAPLDDSGMPKDRFSAEMPDATLATLKIQPSEPRDSAVYFCASGLDLGQDGNTIYFGEGSWLTVV.

V gene TRBV11-2 combines with J gene TRBJ2-1; D is unresolved. CDR3 length: 14 residues. The ends were cut back, 3 bases at V and 8 bases at J, with 14 bases in the middle. The germline gives CDR1 SGHAT, CDR2 FQNNGV. The CDR3 bases are TGTGCCAGCAGCTTTTTTGCTGCGTCATATGAGCAGTTCTTC. It yields the protein CASSFFAASYEQFF.

This clone was counted a single time. J is TRBJ2-7 and V is TRBV4-2; a weak D match, TRBD2 (5 bases). Germline V gives CDR1 LGHNA, CDR2 YNFKEQ. Trimming stripped 0 bases from V and 0 bases from J, with 12 bases between. This CDR3 has 16 amino acids. The CDR3 protein is CASSQDQRGSSYEQYF. The CDR3 region has the DNA TGTGCCAGCAGCCAAGATCAACGAGGGAGCTCCTACGAGCAGTACTTC.

The V and J genes are TRBV7-9 and TRBJ1-3; 7 bases line up with TRBD1. Germline V lookup: CDR1 SEHNR, CDR2 FQNEAQ (reference sequence). The CDR3 contains 15 residues. V gave up 3 bases and J gave up 8 bases; unmatched junction bases: 10. The DNA of the CDR3 is TGTGCCAGCAGCTTGGGTTCCGGACAGGAGTACACCATATATTTT. Protein: CASSLGSGQEYTIYF.

The V and J genes are TRBV2 and TRBJ2-1; the match to TRBD2 covers 9 bases. With 5 bases clipped from V and 9 bases from J, the junction kept 8 bases outside the gene matches. The CDR3 runs 14 residues. Germline lookup yields CDR1 SNHLY and CDR2 FYNNEI. The chain's CDR3 is CASSNTGLASEQFF. CDR3 in DNA: TGTGCCAGCAGTAATACGGGACTAGCTAGTGAGCAGTTCTTC.

The rearrangement links TRBV27 to TRBJ1-2; D uncertain. The germline V gene has CDR1 MNHEY and CDR2 SMNVEV (reference sequence). V was clipped by 8 bases and J by 6 bases, with 19 bases between them. This CDR3 region has 14 residues. This chain's CDR3 is CASGEEAGLHGYTF. Here the CDR3 DNA reads TGTGCCAGCGGCGAGGAGGCGGGCCTGCATGGCTACACCTTC.

The chain uses TRBV21-1 and TRBJ2-2; the D call in the table, TRBD2, was not verified against the DNA. TRBV21-1 is designated a pseudogene. The CDR3 loop spans 14 amino acids. In DNA, the CDR3 is TGTGCCAGCAGCAGAATAAAACGGACCGGGGAGCTGTTTTTT. Encoded protein: CASSRIKRTGELFF.

The chain couples TRBV5-1 to TRBJ2-7; D unresolved. Germline CDR1 and CDR2: SGHRS and YFSETQ. V was shortened by 0 bases and J by 3 bases, with 10 bases between the two germline ends. This CDR3 is built from 14 residues. CDR3 DNA sequence: TGCGCCAGCAGCTTGGCCAACAGTTACTACGAGCAGTACTTC. This translates into CASSLANSYYEQYF. Complete variable domain (other parts from reference TRBV5-1 and TRBJ2-7): KAGVTQTPRYLIKTRGQQVTLSCSPISGHRSVSWYQQTPGQGLQFLFEYFSETQRNKGNFPGRFSGRQFSNSRSEMNVSTLELGDSALYLCASSLANSYYEQYFGPGTRLTVT.

The J gene is TRBJ2-1, the V gene TRBV4-1, with 10 nucleotides matching TRBD2. CDR1 is MGHRA and CDR2 is YSYEKL in the germline V gene. V dropped 2 bases and J dropped 0; count of bases not matched to a gene: 4. CDR3 length equals 17 residues. CDR3 sequence (DNA): TGCGCCAGCAGCCAATTAAGACTAGCGGGCTCCTACAATGAGCAGTTCTTC. Protein: CASSQLRLAGSYNEQFF.

The V call is TRBV4-1, the J call TRBJ2-1; TRBD2 aligns across 13 bases. The length of the CDR3 is 18 residues. Germline values: CDR1 MGHRA, CDR2 YSYEKL. V gave up 4 bases and J gave up 4 bases; unmatched junction bases: 10. This CDR3 reads CASSPWTSGRGEYNEQFF. The CDR3 region has the DNA TGCGCCAGCAGCCCCTGGACTAGCGGGAGAGGAGAGTACAATGAGCAGTTCTTC.

To note about this clone: This CDR3 is also generated by other DNA sequences in the sample. The chain joins TRBV28 to TRBJ1-5; D is ambiguous. Trimming pared 3 bases from V and 4 bases from J, leaving 10 bases between. The CDR3 is 14 residues long. CDR1 is MDHEN, CDR2 SYDVKM, per germline. The CDR3 protein is CASSLSGRNQPQHF. The CDR3 DNA reads as TGTGCCAGCAGTTTGAGTGGGAGGAATCAGCCCCAGCATTTT.

The chain couples TRBV7-2 to TRBJ1-3; D is undetermined. V lost 6 bases and J 2 bases, leaving 17 bases between the germline ends. Germline V gives CDR1 SGHTA, CDR2 FQGNSA. The CDR3 sequence is 16 residues long. The CDR3 sequence: CASSQNFASPGNTIYF. The CDR3 DNA follows: TGTGCCAGCAGTCAAAATTTTGCGTCTCCTGGAAACACCATATATTTT. Supplemented by reference TRBV7-2 and TRBJ1-3, the full variable domain reads GAGVSQSPSNKVTEKGKDVELRCDPISGHTALYWYRQSLGQGLEFLIYFQGNSAPDKSGLPSDRFSAERTGGSVSTLTIQRTQQEDSAVYLCASSQNFASPGNTIYFGEGSWLTVV.

The V gene is TRBV19, the J gene TRBJ2-2; D unresolved. The CDR3 spans 15 residues. Per the germline V gene, CDR1 is LNHDA and CDR2 is SQIVND (reference sequence). The V end lost 3 bases, the J end lost 0 bases, and 8 bases lay between the germline ends. DNA of the CDR3: TGTGCCAGTAGTATCCTGACATCGAACACCGGGGAGCTGTTTTTT. The encoded protein is CASSILTSNTGELFF.

The rearrangement uses TRBV11-1 and TRBJ2-1, with D possibly matching TRBD2 (6 bases). This CDR3 is built from 14 residues. V lost 2 bases and J 6 bases, leaving 11 bases between the germline ends. Germline-derived CDR1 and CDR2 are SGHAT and FQDESV (reference sequence). Here the CDR3 DNA reads TGTGCCAGCAGCTTACCTGGACTAACCAATGAGCAGTTCTTC. Translating gives CASSLPGLTNEQFF.

The chain couples TRBV19 to TRBJ2-3; 8 nucleotides agree with TRBD1. The CDR3 extends over 15 amino acids. J was trimmed by 2 bases and V by 4 bases; bases with no gene match: 5. The germline V gene has CDR1 LNHDA and CDR2 SQIVND (reference sequence). The CDR3 bases are TGTGCCAGTAGTAGGGGGACAGGAGACACAGATACGCAGTATTTT. Its translation: CASSRGTGDTDTQYF.

This clone occurred once. The J gene is TRBJ1-5, the V gene TRBV19; possibly TRBD1 for D (6 bases). V was cut by 3 bases and J by 4 bases, with 10 bases left in between. The CDR3 totals 14 residues. Germline CDR1 is LNHDA and CDR2 is SQIVND (reference sequence). The CDR3: CASSIWDINQPQHF. The CDR3 DNA reads TGTGCCAGTAGTATCTGGGACATTAATCAGCCCCAGCATTTT.

The chain has TRBV7-3 and TRBJ2-6; no firm D call. V was cut by 1 base and J by 1 base, with 5 bases left in between. The germline gives CDR1 SGHTA, CDR2 FQGTGA. The CDR3 sequence is 15 residues long. The chain's CDR3 is CASSLIASGANVLTF. CDR3 DNA: TGTGCCAGCAGCTTAATCGCGTCTGGGGCCAACGTCCTGACTTTC.

A few counts support this clone. The CDR3 region is CASSQDPPGGGETQYF. For the CDR3, the DNA is TGTGCCAGCAGCCAAGACCCGCCGGGGGGGGGAGAGACCCAGTACTTC. This rearrangement joins TRBV3-1 (or the pseudogene TRBV3-2) to TRBJ2-5; 8 bases are shared with TRBD2. The CDR3 consists of 16 residues. Germline V lookup: CDR1 LGHDT, CDR2 YNNKEL (reference sequence). V shed 0 bases, J shed 4 bases, and the junction held 7 bases outside the gene matches.

This clone was observed a single time. Other DNA sequences in this sample translate to the same CDR3. This chain connects TRBV18 to TRBJ1-2; D is possibly TRBD1 (5 bases). V was clipped by 2 bases and J by 5 bases, with 9 bases between them. Germline V lookup: CDR1 KGHSH, CDR2 LQKENI. This CDR3 is 13 amino acids long. The CDR3 region is CASSPDSSYGYTF. DNA for the CDR3: TGTGCCAGCTCACCAGACAGTAGTTATGGCTACACCTTC.